This TCR beta chain is drawn from a study of PD-1 blockade in mismatch repair-deficient tumors (dated by TCRdb to the late 2010s). About the full investigation: Between September 2013 and 2016, the trial enrolled about 78 consecutive patients with some twelve types of mismatch repair-deficient cancer, all of whom had received prior treatment and were progressing. Deep sequencing of TCR CDR3 regions was used to track tumor-associated T cell clones in peripheral blood of patients responding to PD-1 blockade. What the authors observed across the whole study: Tumor-resident clones, often undetectable in blood before treatment, expanded rapidly after pembrolizumab and then contracted, generally before radiologic responses.

From the germline V gene, CDR1 is MDHEN and CDR2 is SYDVKM. The V end loses 5 bases and the J end loses 3 bases, and a stretch of 16 bases separates them. Counted from cysteine to phenylalanine, this CDR3 has 15 amino acids. Left in the record is the CDR3 DNA by itself, 45 bases read in frame from the first base. Libraries were prepared through the immunoSEQ multiplex PCR assay. This is the immuneACCESS table as TCRdb keeps it, with only in-frame sequences that have V and J called. A part of the clones is gone; compared with another copy, unresolved V genes explain less than half, and the rest is unexplained. The sample has about 110,000 clones on record, 60% to 85% of them singletons. The ten largest clones capture approximately 4.7% of the sample. About this clone: Its antigen is currently not known. Per-base quality was not reported, and no clone a single base away is much larger than it.

For every enrolled patient, mismatch repair deficiency was confirmed by either polymerase chain reaction or immunohistochemistry. TCR sequencing was carried out for three patients who responded to pembrolizumab therapy. The phase II trial prospectively evaluated PD-1 blockade with pembrolizumab in advanced mismatch repair-deficient cancers, independent of tissue of origin. Peripheral blood T cell samples were gathered serially, both before PD-1 blockade started and at multiple time points afterward. The timing of each blood sample was reported as weeks after the first dose of pembrolizumab. The receptor's source is an adult with mismatch repair-deficient cancer. The chain is encoded by TRBV28 joined to TRBJ1-2, with no reliable assignment of the D segment. Here the sequenced sample was peripheral blood, taken roughly 13 months after starting pembrolizumab. The DNA is TGTGCCAGCAGTGAATCTGTAATATTGGACTATGGCTACACCTTC. Its protein product is CASSESVILDYGYTF.